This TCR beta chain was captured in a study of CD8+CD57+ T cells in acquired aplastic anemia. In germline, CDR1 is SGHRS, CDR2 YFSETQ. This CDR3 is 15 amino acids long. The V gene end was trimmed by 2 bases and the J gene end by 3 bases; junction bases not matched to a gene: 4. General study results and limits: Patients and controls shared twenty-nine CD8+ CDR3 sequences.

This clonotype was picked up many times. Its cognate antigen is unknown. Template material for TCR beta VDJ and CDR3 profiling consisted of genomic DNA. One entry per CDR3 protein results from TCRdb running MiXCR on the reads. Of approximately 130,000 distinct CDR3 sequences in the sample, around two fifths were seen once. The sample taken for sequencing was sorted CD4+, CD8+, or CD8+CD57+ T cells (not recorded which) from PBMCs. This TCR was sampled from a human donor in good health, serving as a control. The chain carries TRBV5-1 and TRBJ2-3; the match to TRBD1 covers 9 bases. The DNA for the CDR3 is TGCGCCAGCAGCTTAACCGGGACAGGGACAGATACGCAGTATTTT. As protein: CASSLTGTGTDTQYF. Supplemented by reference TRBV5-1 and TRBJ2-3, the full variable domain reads KAGVTQTPRYLIKTRGQQVTLSCSPISGHRSVSWYQQTPGQGLQFLFEYFSETQRNKGNFPGRFSGRQFSNSRSEMNVSTLELGDSALYLCASSLTGTGTDTQYFGPGTRLTVL.